These T cell receptor beta chains were read from a single sample in a study of cytomegalovirus exposure and HLA in healthy donors. Clones were read by immunoSEQ multiplex PCR, and TCRdb kept only the in-frame ones, dropping some. The top ten clones hold roughly 6.6% of a sample with roughly 200,000 clones, roughly nine tenths of them seen once. The specimen was PBMCs. These receptors all stem from a man in his thirties or forties in good health and CMV-seropositive. CDR3s include the opening cysteine and the closing phenylalanine or tryptophan. D genes are given only for firm matches. The size of a clone is reported for some rows only, either as once, few or many, or as a class for expanded clones.

d_call: .; j_call: TRBJ2-2; clone_size: .; v_call: TRBV7-3; cdr3_aa: CASSTSPPGPRGPGELFF; cdr3_nt: TGTGCCAGCAGCACGAGCCCTCCGGGACCTAGAGGGCCCGGGGAGCTGTTTTTT
d_call: TRBD1; j_call: TRBJ2-2; clone_size: .; v_call: TRBV9; cdr3_aa: CASSTRTGGNTGELFF; cdr3_nt: TGTGCCAGCAGCACTAGGACAGGGGGCAATACCGGGGAGCTGTTTTTT
d_call: TRBD1; j_call: TRBJ2-7; clone_size: .; v_call: TRBV5-1; cdr3_aa: CASTRSAQSGTGLYEQYF; cdr3_nt: TGCGCCAGCACTCGATCAGCCCAATCCGGGACAGGGCTCTACGAGCAGTACTTC
d_call: TRBD2; j_call: TRBJ2-3; clone_size: .; v_call: TRBV4-1; cdr3_aa: CASSQDPHEGLAGSDTQYF; cdr3_nt: TGCGCCAGCAGCCAAGATCCCCACGAGGGACTAGCGGGGTCGGATACGCAGTATTTT
d_call: .; j_call: TRBJ2-1; clone_size: .; v_call: TRBV7-2; cdr3_aa: CASSPGVRGWEQFF; cdr3_nt: TGTGCCAGCAGCCCAGGCGTTAGGGGGTGGGAGCAGTTCTTC
d_call: TRBD1; j_call: TRBJ2-5; clone_size: .; v_call: TRBV7-7; cdr3_aa: CASSSGQYKETQYF; cdr3_nt: TGTGCCAGCAGCTCGGGACAGTACAAAGAGACCCAGTACTTC
d_call: .; j_call: TRBJ2-6; clone_size: .; v_call: TRBV5-6; cdr3_aa: CASSLDLIFSSGANVLTF; cdr3_nt: TGTGCCAGCAGCCTCGACCTGATATTCTCCTCTGGGGCCAACGTCCTGACTTTC
d_call: .; j_call: TRBJ2-7; clone_size: .; v_call: TRBV28; cdr3_aa: CASSFAFGDSSYEQYF; cdr3_nt: TGTGCCAGCAGTTTTGCCTTTGGAGACAGCTCCTACGAGCAGTACTTC
d_call: .; j_call: TRBJ1-1; clone_size: .; v_call: TRBV19; cdr3_aa: CASSTPRGFPNTEAFF; cdr3_nt: TGTGCCAGTAGTACGCCTAGGGGGTTTCCTAACACTGAAGCTTTCTTT
d_call: .; j_call: TRBJ2-2; clone_size: .; v_call: TRBV4-1; cdr3_aa: CASSQDWASRTGELFF; cdr3_nt: TGCGCCAGCAGCCAAGATTGGGCCAGTCGCACCGGGGAGCTGTTTTTT
d_call: .; j_call: TRBJ1-6; clone_size: .; v_call: TRBV9; cdr3_aa: CASSVGAGSNSPLHF; cdr3_nt: TGTGCCAGCAGCGTAGGAGCAGGGTCTAATTCACCCCTCCACTTT
d_call: .; j_call: TRBJ2-7; clone_size: .; v_call: TRBV27; cdr3_aa: CASSALMGSEQYF; cdr3_nt: TGTGCCAGCAGTGCCCTAATGGGCAGCGAGCAGTACTTC
d_call: .; j_call: TRBJ1-1; clone_size: .; v_call: TRBV7-6; cdr3_aa: CASSLVWLYSEAFF; cdr3_nt: TGTGCCAGCAGCTTAGTCTGGCTGTATTCTGAAGCTTTCTTT
d_call: .; j_call: TRBJ1-2; clone_size: .; v_call: TRBV7-2; cdr3_aa: CASSLVGQGPSGYTF; cdr3_nt: TGTGCCAGCAGCTTGGTGGGGCAAGGCCCCTCTGGCTACACCTTC
d_call: .; j_call: TRBJ2-7; clone_size: .; v_call: TRBV5-4; cdr3_aa: CASSLGAEQYF; cdr3_nt: TGTGCCAGCAGCTTGGGCGCCGAGCAGTACTTC
d_call: .; j_call: TRBJ2-3; clone_size: .; v_call: TRBV5-6; cdr3_aa: CASSLPQGNTQYF; cdr3_nt: TGTGCCAGCAGCTTGCCCCAGGGAAATACGCAGTATTTT
d_call: .; j_call: TRBJ1-1; clone_size: .; v_call: TRBV28; cdr3_aa: CASSPGGGPSLESAFF; cdr3_nt: TGTGCCAGCAGTCCCGGGGGAGGTCCTTCCCTTGAATCAGCTTTCTTT
d_call: .; j_call: TRBJ1-2; clone_size: few; v_call: TRBV5-1; cdr3_aa: CASRSLGRGYTF; cdr3_nt: TGCGCCAGCAGAAGTCTGGGAAGAGGCTACACCTTC
d_call: TRBD2; j_call: TRBJ2-2; clone_size: .; v_call: TRBV7-3; cdr3_aa: CASSFAGGSTGELFF; cdr3_nt: TGTGCCAGCAGCTTTGCGGGAGGGAGCACCGGGGAGCTGTTTTTT
d_call: .; j_call: TRBJ2-7; clone_size: .; v_call: TRBV28; cdr3_aa: CASSTMHHEQYF; cdr3_nt: TGTGCCAGCAGTACCATGCACCACGAGCAGTACTTC
d_call: .; j_call: TRBJ2-2; clone_size: .; v_call: TRBV27; cdr3_aa: CASTGANTGELFF; cdr3_nt: TGTGCCAGCACCGGGGCCAACACCGGGGAGCTGTTTTTT
d_call: .; j_call: TRBJ1-3; clone_size: .; v_call: TRBV7-2; cdr3_aa: CASSLERDTIYF; cdr3_nt: TGTGCCAGCAGCTTAGAACGAGACACCATATATTTT
d_call: .; j_call: TRBJ1-1; clone_size: .; v_call: TRBV15; cdr3_aa: CATTIPGRETEAFF; cdr3_nt: TGTGCCACCACTATACCGGGACGGGAGACTGAAGCTTTCTTT
d_call: .; j_call: TRBJ1-1; clone_size: .; v_call: TRBV27; cdr3_aa: CASSLSGRARPLF; cdr3_nt: TGTGCCAGCAGTTTATCCGGCAGGGCGCGCCCTCTCTTT
d_call: TRBD1; j_call: TRBJ2-7; clone_size: .; v_call: TRBV11-2; cdr3_aa: CASSHGDRGNYEQYF; cdr3_nt: TGTGCCAGCAGCCACGGGGACAGGGGAAACTACGAGCAGTACTTC
d_call: .; j_call: TRBJ2-6; clone_size: .; v_call: TRBV11-2; cdr3_aa: CASSREDLLSGANVLTF; cdr3_nt: TGTGCCAGCAGTAGAGAGGATCTGCTTTCTGGGGCCAACGTCCTGACTTTC
d_call: .; j_call: TRBJ1-1; clone_size: .; v_call: TRBV7-3; cdr3_aa: CASSLEGQGSEAFF; cdr3_nt: TGTGCCAGCAGCTTAGAAGGTCAGGGGTCTGAAGCTTTCTTT
d_call: TRBD2; j_call: TRBJ2-7; clone_size: .; v_call: TRBV28; cdr3_aa: CASRKRELSYEQYF; cdr3_nt: TGTGCCAGCAGAAAGCGGGAGCTCTCCTACGAGCAGTACTTC
d_call: .; j_call: TRBJ1-2; clone_size: .; v_call: TRBV16; cdr3_aa: CASSPRTYTNYGYTF; cdr3_nt: TGTGCCAGCAGCCCGAGGACATATACTAACTATGGCTACACCTTC
d_call: TRBD2; j_call: TRBJ2-2; clone_size: .; v_call: TRBV5-1; cdr3_aa: CASSLGLAAGELFF; cdr3_nt: TGCGCCAGCAGCTTAGGACTAGCGGCCGGGGAGCTGTTTTTT
d_call: .; j_call: TRBJ2-4; clone_size: once; v_call: TRBV5-1; cdr3_aa: CASSLQGGNIQYF; cdr3_nt: TGCGCCAGCAGCTTGCAGGGGGGAAACATTCAGTACTTC
d_call: .; j_call: TRBJ2-7; clone_size: .; v_call: TRBV7-2; cdr3_aa: CASSLDGKSYEQYF; cdr3_nt: TGTGCCAGCAGCTTAGACGGCAAATCCTACGAGCAGTACTTC
d_call: .; j_call: TRBJ1-2; clone_size: few; v_call: TRBV30; cdr3_aa: CAWSAPAGALYGYTF; cdr3_nt: TGTGCCTGGAGTGCCCCCGCAGGAGCTCTCTATGGCTACACCTTC
d_call: .; j_call: TRBJ2-6; clone_size: .; v_call: TRBV27; cdr3_aa: CASSRPGANVLTF; cdr3_nt: TGTGCCAGCAGTAGGCCCGGGGCCAACGTCCTGACTTTC
d_call: TRBD1; j_call: TRBJ1-1; clone_size: .; v_call: TRBV9; cdr3_aa: CASSGSRGHGTEAFF; cdr3_nt: TGTGCCAGCAGCGGGTCCAGGGGGCACGGCACTGAAGCTTTCTTT
d_call: .; j_call: TRBJ1-5; clone_size: .; v_call: TRBV4-1; cdr3_aa: CASSQGLGTGISQPQHF; cdr3_nt: TGCGCCAGCAGCCAAGGGCTAGGTACAGGGATAAGTCAGCCCCAGCATTTT
d_call: .; j_call: TRBJ1-1; clone_size: once; v_call: TRBV14; cdr3_aa: CASSQVFVNTEAFF; cdr3_nt: TGTGCCAGCAGCCAAGTTTTTGTGAACACTGAAGCTTTCTTT
d_call: TRBD2; j_call: TRBJ2-5; clone_size: .; v_call: TRBV6-6; cdr3_aa: CASSPPTSDETQYF; cdr3_nt: TGTGCCAGCAGCCCCCCGACTAGCGATGAGACCCAGTACTTC
d_call: TRBD1; j_call: TRBJ2-5; clone_size: .; v_call: TRBV25-1; cdr3_aa: CASSAWTGGGETQYF; cdr3_nt: TGTGCCAGCAGTGCGTGGACAGGGGGCGGGGAGACCCAGTACTTC
d_call: TRBD1; j_call: TRBJ1-2; clone_size: .; v_call: TRBV6-5; cdr3_aa: CASSYSERTGGYGYTF; cdr3_nt: TGTGCCAGCAGTTACTCTGAGCGGACAGGAGGTTACGGCTACACCTTC
d_call: .; j_call: TRBJ2-7; clone_size: many; v_call: TRBV14; cdr3_aa: CASSQDGTSFTYEQYF; cdr3_nt: TGTGCCAGCAGCCAAGATGGGACCAGTTTTACCTACGAGCAGTACTTC
d_call: .; j_call: TRBJ1-1; clone_size: .; v_call: TRBV4-1; cdr3_aa: CASSQDDQKGTEAFF; cdr3_nt: TGCGCCAGCAGCCAAGACGACCAGAAGGGGACTGAAGCTTTCTTT
d_call: TRBD1; j_call: TRBJ2-5; clone_size: .; v_call: TRBV30; cdr3_aa: CAWRRQGAGETQYF; cdr3_nt: TGTGCCTGGAGGAGACAGGGGGCTGGGGAGACCCAGTACTTC
d_call: TRBD1; j_call: TRBJ1-3; clone_size: once; v_call: TRBV11-2; cdr3_aa: CASSSWTGLFGNTIYF; cdr3_nt: TGTGCCAGCAGCTCTTGGACAGGGCTCTTCGGAAACACCATATATTTT
d_call: .; j_call: TRBJ1-1; clone_size: .; v_call: TRBV6-6; cdr3_aa: CASSPSRGGSTEAFF; cdr3_nt: TGTGCCAGCAGCCCCTCCAGGGGAGGAAGCACTGAAGCTTTCTTT
d_call: TRBD2; j_call: TRBJ2-1; clone_size: .; v_call: TRBV5-1; cdr3_aa: CASSLGLAGVVDSEQFF; cdr3_nt: TGCGCCAGCAGCTTGGGACTAGCGGGGGTAGTAGATAGTGAGCAGTTCTTC
d_call: .; j_call: TRBJ1-1; clone_size: .; v_call: TRBV5-5; cdr3_aa: CASSPNLRGGTEAFF; cdr3_nt: TGTGCCAGCAGCCCGAACTTGCGGGGCGGGACTGAAGCTTTCTTT
d_call: .; j_call: TRBJ2-5; clone_size: .; v_call: TRBV2; cdr3_aa: CASTPGRNQETQYF; cdr3_nt: TGTGCCAGCACCCCGGGACGGAACCAAGAGACCCAGTACTTC
d_call: TRBD2; j_call: TRBJ2-7; clone_size: few; v_call: TRBV2; cdr3_aa: CASNLAGGFGQYF; cdr3_nt: TGTGCCAGCAACCTAGCGGGAGGGTTCGGGCAGTACTTC
d_call: .; j_call: TRBJ2-1; clone_size: .; v_call: TRBV29-1; cdr3_aa: CSVESGGDDEQFF; cdr3_nt: TGCAGCGTTGAGAGTGGGGGCGACGATGAGCAGTTCTTC
d_call: .; j_call: TRBJ1-1; clone_size: .; v_call: TRBV19; cdr3_aa: CASSILPGAGEAFF; cdr3_nt: TGTGCCAGTAGTATCTTACCAGGGGCAGGTGAAGCTTTCTTT